These 27 T cell receptor beta chains share one sample of origin, sequenced in a study of sequential checkpoint blockade in melanoma. Stated treatment: randomized to nivolumab then ipilimumab (arm A) or the reverse (arm B). Assay used: immunoSEQ multiplex PCR; TCRdb lists only in-frame clones, some missing. The profile shows around 21,000 clones, approximately 80% of them singletons. The source was CD8+ T cells sorted from blood (inferred from file names), collected from a patient given nivolumab and ipilimumab in sequence. The receptors here all came from a human donor with melanoma.

This chain joins TRBV18 and TRBJ2-7; D remains unclear. Germline V gives CDR1 KGHSH, CDR2 LQKENI. Trimming took 2 bases from V and 3 from J, leaving 14 bases between them. This CDR3 contains 15 residues. CDR3 sequence reads: CASSPTVELLYEQYF. The CDR3 DNA is TGTGCCAGCTCACCAACGGTTGAGCTTCTCTACGAGCAGTACTTC.

The chain is built from TRBV7-6 and TRBJ1-3; 8 nucleotides align to TRBD1. This CDR3 comprises 18 residues. The V gene end was trimmed by 6 bases and the J gene end by 4 bases; junction bases not matched to a gene: 17. Germline V CDR1 and CDR2: SGHVS, FNYEAQ. The CDR3 sequence: CASREGTGALGRGNTIYF. As DNA, the CDR3 is TGTGCCAGCAGGGAAGGGACAGGAGCTCTGGGGAGAGGAAACACCATATATTTT.

The V gene is TRBV4-2, the J gene TRBJ1-1; no clear D gene. The germline V gene encodes CDR1 LGHNA and CDR2 YNFKEQ. Trimming cost V 1 base and J 0 bases, with 12 bases left between them. The CDR3 runs to 16 residues. CDR3 loop: CASSQGASTMNTEAFF. As DNA, the CDR3 is TGTGCCAGCAGCCAAGGTGCCAGTACCATGAACACTGAAGCTTTCTTT.

This clone was observed a single time. The chain is built from TRBV27 and TRBJ1-5, with 7 bases aligning to TRBD1. J gave up 5 bases and V 3 bases, and 4 bases lay outside the gene matches. Germline V gene lookup returns CDR1 MNHEY and CDR2 SMNVEV (reference sequence). The CDR3 totals 14 residues. This CDR3 reads CASSFRGGYQPQHF. The CDR3 DNA sequence: TGTGCCAGCAGTTTCAGAGGGGGCTATCAGCCCCAGCATTTT.

The V gene is TRBV7-2, the J gene TRBJ2-5, with 9 bases matching TRBD2. The assigned J gene may be wrong: the sequence end matches TRBJ2-7 better. The CDR3 covers 15 residues. Per germline, CDR1 SGHTA and CDR2 FQGNSA. The CDR3 reads CASSLVAGGLYEQYF. As DNA, the CDR3 is TGTGCCAGCAGCTTAGTTGCGGGGGGGCTCTACGAGCAGTACTTC.

This chain links TRBV28 with TRBJ2-2, with D perhaps matching TRBD2 (7 bases). V was clipped by 8 bases and J by 7 bases, with 23 bases between them. The CDR3 has 16 residues. CDR1 is MDHEN and CDR2 is SYDVKM in the germline V gene. The CDR3 DNA is TGTGCCAGCTCCTGGGGGGGCAGGGGTGTTGGCGGGGAGCTGTTTTTT. Translating it yields CASSWGGRGVGGELFF.

This clone was seen a few times. The gene calls are TRBV5-6 and TRBJ2-7; 10 bases match TRBD2. J gave up 4 bases and V 4 bases, and 11 bases lay outside the gene matches. The CDR3 consists of 16 residues. CDR1 is SGHDT, CDR2 YYEEEE, per germline. Here the CDR3 reads CASSRPGLANRYEQYF. The CDR3, as DNA: TGTGCCAGCAGCAGGCCGGGACTAGCGAACCGTTACGAGCAGTACTTC.

The chain couples TRBV5-6 to TRBJ2-3; a weak D match, TRBD1 (6 bases). Germline loops: CDR1 SGHDT, CDR2 YYEEEE. The CDR3 is 13 amino acids. V lost 3 bases and J 4 bases, leaving 9 bases between the germline ends. The CDR3 nucleotides are TGTGCCAGCAGCTGGGGGCGGGCAGATACGCAGTATTTT. Translated, it gives CASSWGRADTQYF. The whole variable domain, remainder taken from reference TRBV5-6 and TRBJ2-3, is DAGVTQSPTHLIKTRGQQVTLRCSPKSGHDTVSWYQQALGQGPQFIFQYYEEEERQRGNFPDRFSGHQFPNYSSELNVNALLLGDSALYLCASSWGRADTQYFGPGTRLTVL.

The chain uses TRBV9 and TRBJ2-4; D is ambiguous. The CDR3 contains 15 residues. V lost 4 bases to trimming and J lost 0 bases, with 11 bases between them. Germline V gene lookup returns CDR1 SGDLS and CDR2 YYNGEE. This CDR3 reads CASSLGGRAKNIQYF. The CDR3 DNA reads as TGTGCCAGCAGCCTAGGTGGGCGAGCCAAAAACATTCAGTACTTC.

This clone was counted only a few times. The chain recombines TRBV6-1 with TRBJ2-6, with D uncertain. The germline V and J ends were trimmed by 2 bases and 1 base, with 3 bases remaining between them. Germline V lookup: CDR1 MNHNS, CDR2 SASEGT. This CDR3 has 14 amino acids. The CDR3 DNA reads as TGTGCCAGCAGTGAACTATCTGGGGCCAACGTCCTGACTTTC. This codes for CASSELSGANVLTF.

The J gene is TRBJ1-5, the V gene TRBV6-6; a weak D match, TRBD1 (6 bases). V lost 6 bases, J lost 4 bases, and 10 bases lay in between. The CDR3 contains 13 residues. Per germline, CDR1 MNHNY and CDR2 SVGAGI (reference sequence). Written as DNA, the CDR3 is TGTGCCAGCAGCTCAGGGGAAAATCAGCCCCAGCATTTT. Its protein is CASSSGENQPQHF.

In its sample, this clone was seen a few times. The chain employs TRBV2 and TRBJ2-2, with 14 bases aligning to TRBD2. This CDR3 contains 16 residues. Unmatched junction bases numbered 6, after V lost 6 bases and J lost 6 bases. Germline CDR1 and CDR2: SNHLY and FYNNEI. Here the CDR3 reads CASRSGLAGVPGELFF. The CDR3, as DNA: TGTGCCAGCAGATCGGGACTAGCGGGAGTCCCCGGGGAGCTGTTTTTT.

This clone turned up a few times. This sequence joins TRBV5-1 and TRBJ2-7; TRBD2 agrees at 9 bases. Per the germline V gene, CDR1 is SGHRS and CDR2 is YFSETQ. The CDR3 has 14 amino acids. V lost 2 bases to trimming and J lost 0 bases; unmatched junction nucleotides: 0. CDR3 in amino acids: CASSFSGSSYEQYF. In nucleotides, the CDR3 is TGCGCCAGCAGCTTTAGCGGGAGCTCCTACGAGCAGTACTTC. The full variable domain, its missing parts supplied by reference TRBV5-1 and TRBJ2-7, is KAGVTQTPRYLIKTRGQQVTLSCSPISGHRSVSWYQQTPGQGLQFLFEYFSETQRNKGNFPGRFSGRQFSNSRSEMNVSTLELGDSALYLCASSFSGSSYEQYFGPGTRLTVT.

The chain uses TRBV6-1 and TRBJ2-3, with D perhaps matching TRBD2 (7 bases). CDR3 length equals 12 residues. The germline V gene has CDR1 MNHNS and CDR2 SASEGT. The CDR3 nucleotides are TGTGCGTCAGGGGAGGGCCCGGATACGCAGTATTTT. The encoded protein is CASGEGPDTQYF.

This clone occurred a few times. V and J are TRBV11-1 and TRBJ2-4, with TRBD2 as a possible D gene (6 bases). V was shortened by 2 bases and J by 0 bases, with 11 bases between the two germline ends. CDR1 and CDR2 from the germline V gene are SGHAT and FQDESV (reference sequence). This CDR3 is built from 16 residues. CDR3 in DNA: TGTGCCAGCAGCTTACCGCCGGGACTAGCCAAAAACATTCAGTACTTC. Translation gives CASSLPPGLAKNIQYF.

The gene calls are TRBV6-5 and TRBJ2-1; maybe TRBD1 (6 bases). CDR1 MNHEY and CDR2 SVGAGI come from the germline V gene. This CDR3 contains 14 residues. V lost 2 bases, J lost 9 bases, and 14 bases lay in between. CDR3 amino acids: CASSYMAGAVEQFF. The DNA for the CDR3 is TGTGCCAGCAGTTACATGGCAGGGGCCGTTGAGCAGTTCTTC.

The J gene is TRBJ1-1, the V gene TRBV4-1, with no clear D. Per germline, CDR1 MGHRA and CDR2 YSYEKL. This CDR3 has 14 amino acids. With 6 bases removed from V and 2 bases from J, the gap between germline ends came to 13 bases. The CDR3 loop is CASSTGGRNTEAFF. CDR3 sequence (DNA): TGCGCCAGCAGTACGGGAGGACGAAACACTGAAGCTTTCTTT.

Details on this clone: The same CDR3 also results from other DNA sequences found in this sample. The chain recombines TRBV5-1 with TRBJ2-1; D not certain. The CDR3 is 15 amino acids. Trimming removed 0 bases from V and 9 bases from J, with 16 bases in between. Per germline, CDR1 SGHRS and CDR2 YFSETQ. CDR3 sequence: CASSLVVMVAVEQFF. The CDR3 DNA is TGCGCCAGCAGCTTGGTAGTAATGGTAGCTGTTGAGCAGTTCTTC.

V usage is TRBV4-1 and J usage is TRBJ2-7; possible D gene TRBD2, 5 bases. CDR3 length: 14 residues. V was pared by 5 bases and J by 0 bases, with 11 bases between. CDR1 is MGHRA, CDR2 YSYEKL, per germline. CDR3 bases: TGCGCCAGCAGCTTCGGGATTCTCTCCTACGAGCAGTACTTC. This translates into CASSFGILSYEQYF.

The chain combines TRBV6-5 with TRBJ2-1; no firm D call. CDR3 length: 13 amino acids. Germline V gene data show CDR1 as MNHEY and CDR2 as SVGAGI. Deletions cut 10 bases from V and 8 bases from J, with 18 bases between. The CDR3 sequence is CATKPLDGDEQFF. The CDR3 DNA reads TGTGCCACCAAGCCCCTGGATGGAGATGAGCAGTTCTTC.

This clone is labeled medium-sized. V is TRBV27 and J is TRBJ2-7; 8 positions match TRBD1. Germline V gene data show CDR1 as MNHEY and CDR2 as SMNVEV (reference sequence). This CDR3 is 16 amino acids long. The V and J ends lost 0 bases and 5 bases, in that order; junction bases with no gene match: 9. CDR3 protein: CASSLSGDRTRHEQYF. DNA of the CDR3: TGTGCCAGCAGTTTATCGGGGGACAGGACTCGTCACGAGCAGTACTTC.

J is TRBJ2-5 and V is TRBV9; TRBD2 is a possible D gene (7 bases). The closer fit of TRBJ2-7 to the DNA end suggests the J call may be wrong. The CDR3 spans 16 residues. CDR1 is SGDLS and CDR2 is YYNGEE in the germline V gene. In nucleotides, the CDR3 is TGTGCCAGCAGCGTAGCGGGGGGCCCCTCCTCCTACGAGCAGTACTTC. Translated, it gives CASSVAGGPSSYEQYF.

The V call is TRBV4-3, the J call TRBJ1-1; no reliable D call. The V gene lost 3 bases and the J gene lost 6 bases, with 14 bases spanning the gap. Germline V gene lookup returns CDR1 LGHNA and CDR2 YSLEER. The length of the CDR3 is 14 residues. The CDR3 nucleotides read TGCGCCAGCAGCCACTTCCTCGATGACTCTGAAGCTTTCTTT. Translating it yields CASSHFLDDSEAFF.

The CDR3 nucleotides are TGTGCCAGCAGCTTTTCCCTGGGGGCCGGCACTGAAGCTTTCTTT. Protein sequence: CASSFSLGAGTEAFF. J is TRBJ1-1 and V is TRBV7-9; weak D call: TRBD1 (6 bases). Trimming took 3 bases from V and 4 from J, leaving 15 bases between them. The CDR3 extends over 15 amino acids. CDR1 and CDR2 (germline): SEHNR, FQNEAQ (reference sequence). Full variable domain (remainder filled in from reference TRBV7-9 and TRBJ1-1): DTGVSQNPRHKITKRGQNVTFRCDPISEHNRLYWYRQTLGQGPEFLTYFQNEAQLEKSRLLSDRFSAERPKGSFSTLEIQRTEQGDSAMYLCASSFSLGAGTEAFFGQGTRLTVV.

This clone was picked up one time. The rearrangement uses TRBV18 and TRBJ2-1; no clear D. Trimming took 0 bases from V and 10 from J, leaving 10 bases between them. Germline CDR1 is KGHSH and CDR2 is LQKENI. This CDR3 comprises 13 residues. This CDR3 reads CASSPPRGEEQFF. For the CDR3, the DNA is TGTGCCAGCTCACCACCGCGAGGAGAGGAGCAGTTCTTC.

The J gene is TRBJ1-1, the V gene TRBV28; 8 bases are a match to TRBD1. Germline CDR1 reads MDHEN; CDR2 reads SYDVKM. The CDR3 extends over 14 amino acids. V gave up 6 bases and J gave up 5 bases; unmatched junction bases: 8. This CDR3 is CASRLQGAWTEAFF. The CDR3 coding sequence is TGTGCCAGCAGGCTTCAGGGGGCTTGGACTGAAGCTTTCTTT.

The genes are TRBV10-3 and TRBJ2-2; TRBD1 is a possible D gene (5 bases). This CDR3 is built from 15 residues. With 10 bases removed from V and 1 base from J, the gap between germline ends came to 16 bases. Germline V gene sequence: CDR1 ENHRY, CDR2 SYGVKD. The CDR3 nucleotides read TGTGCCAGCGGCGGCGGTAGGGGGAACACCGGGGAGCTGTTTTTT. It yields the protein CASGGGRGNTGELFF.